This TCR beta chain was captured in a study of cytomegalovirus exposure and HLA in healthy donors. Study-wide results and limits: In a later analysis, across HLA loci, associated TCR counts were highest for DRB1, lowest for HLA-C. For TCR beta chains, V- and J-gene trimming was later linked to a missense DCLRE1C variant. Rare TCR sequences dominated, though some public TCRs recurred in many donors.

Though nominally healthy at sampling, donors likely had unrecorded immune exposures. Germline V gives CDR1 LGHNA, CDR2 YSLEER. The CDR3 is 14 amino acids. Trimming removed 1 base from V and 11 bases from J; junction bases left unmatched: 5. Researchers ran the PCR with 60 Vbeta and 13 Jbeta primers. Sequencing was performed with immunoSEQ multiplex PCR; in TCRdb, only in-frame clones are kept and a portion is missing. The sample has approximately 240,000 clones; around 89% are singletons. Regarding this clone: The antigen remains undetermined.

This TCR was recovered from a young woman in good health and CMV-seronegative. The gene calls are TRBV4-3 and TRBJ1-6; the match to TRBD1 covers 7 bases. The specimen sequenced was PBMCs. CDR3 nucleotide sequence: TGCGCCAGCAGCCAAGTCGGGACAGAAACACCCCTCCACTTT. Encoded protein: CASSQVGTETPLHF.